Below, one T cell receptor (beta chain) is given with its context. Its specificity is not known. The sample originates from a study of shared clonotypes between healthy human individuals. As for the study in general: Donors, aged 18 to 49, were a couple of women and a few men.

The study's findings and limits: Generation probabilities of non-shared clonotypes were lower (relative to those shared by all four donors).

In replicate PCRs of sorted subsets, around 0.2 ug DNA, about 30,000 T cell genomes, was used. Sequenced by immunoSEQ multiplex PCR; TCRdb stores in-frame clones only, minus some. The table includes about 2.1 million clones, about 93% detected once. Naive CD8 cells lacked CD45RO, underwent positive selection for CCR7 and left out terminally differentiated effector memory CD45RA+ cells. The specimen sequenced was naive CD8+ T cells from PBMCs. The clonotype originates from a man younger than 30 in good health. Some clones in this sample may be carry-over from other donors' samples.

DNA for the CDR3: TGTGCCAGCAGTTATAGCGAGCAGTACTTC. Translated, it gives CASSYSEQYF. J is TRBJ2-7 and V is TRBV6-5; no clear D. The germline CDR1 and CDR2 sequences are MNHEY and SVGAGI. V was clipped by 3 bases and J by 6 bases, with 3 bases between them. The CDR3 contains 10 residues.